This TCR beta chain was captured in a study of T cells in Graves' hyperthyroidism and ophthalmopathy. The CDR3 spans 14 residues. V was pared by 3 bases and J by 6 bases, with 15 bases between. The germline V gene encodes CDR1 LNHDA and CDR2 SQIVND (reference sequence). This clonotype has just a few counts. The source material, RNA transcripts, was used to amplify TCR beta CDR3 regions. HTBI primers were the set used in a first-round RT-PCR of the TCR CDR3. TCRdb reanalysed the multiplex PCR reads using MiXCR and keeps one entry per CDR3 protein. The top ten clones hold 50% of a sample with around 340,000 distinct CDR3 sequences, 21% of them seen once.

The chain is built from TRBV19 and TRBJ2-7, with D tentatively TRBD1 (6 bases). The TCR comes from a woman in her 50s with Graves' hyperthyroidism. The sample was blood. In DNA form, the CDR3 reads TGTGCCAGTAGTATTTCAGGGGTCTCTCTCGAGCAGTACTTC. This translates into CASSISGVSLEQYF.